These 14 T cell receptor beta chains originate from one sample sequenced in a study of T cells in Graves' hyperthyroidism and ophthalmopathy. What was amplified from RNA transcripts were TCR beta CDR3 regions. TCR CDR3 underwent first-round RT-PCR with the HTBI primer set. TCRdb used MiXCR to reprocess the multiplex PCR reads, holding one entry per CDR3 protein. The top ten hold approximately 3.8% of the sample, which has 600,000 or so distinct CDR3 sequences, roughly 16% seen once. Sequencing was performed on blood. These receptor sequences come from a woman under 40 with Graves' hyperthyroidism.

This clonotype was observed once. V and J are TRBV11-2 and TRBJ1-4, with D possibly being TRBD1 (5 bases). Germline loops: CDR1 SGHAT, CDR2 FQNNGV. V lost 5 bases and J 10 bases, leaving 11 bases between the germline ends. CDR3 length: 12 amino acids. The CDR3 sequence: CASSLHQGKLFF. CDR3 DNA sequence: TGTGCCAGCAGCCTCCATCAGGGAAAACTGTTTTTT. The whole variable domain, filled in from reference TRBV11-2 and TRBJ1-4, reads EAGVAQSPRYKIIEKRQSVAFWCNPISGHATLYWYQQILGQGPKLLIQFQNNGVVDDSQLPKDRFSAERLKGVDSTLKIQPAKLEDSAVYLCASSLHQGKLFFGSGTQLSVL.

This clonotype has a handful of counts. This rearrangement joins TRBV11-2 to TRBJ2-7, with D unresolved. The CDR3 runs to 14 residues. V was cut by 5 bases and J by 0 bases, with 11 bases left in between. CDR1 SGHAT and CDR2 FQNNGV come from the germline V gene. This CDR3 reads CASSQPGTSYEQYF. The CDR3 DNA follows: TGTGCCAGCAGCCAACCAGGAACCTCCTACGAGCAGTACTTC.

This rearrangement joins TRBV7-9 to TRBJ1-2; TRBD1 agrees at 8 bases. With V trimmed by 7 bases and J by 4 bases, 5 bases remained unmatched. Germline CDR1 SEHNR, CDR2 FQNEAQ (reference sequence). The CDR3 has 13 amino acids. The CDR3 DNA reads as TGTGCCAGCACCCCCGGACAGGGCTATGGCTACACCTTC. Its protein product is CASTPGQGYGYTF.

Only a few counts were recorded for this clonotype. The J gene is TRBJ2-3, the V gene TRBV5-1; TRBD1 might be the D (6 bases). The CDR3 extends over 16 amino acids. Germline V gives CDR1 SGHRS, CDR2 YFSETQ. V was cut by 3 bases and J by 0 bases, with 14 bases left in between. CDR3 DNA sequence: TGCGCCAGCAGCTGGGGCAGGGGCGGGAGCACAGATACGCAGTATTTT. As protein: CASSWGRGGSTDTQYF. The whole variable domain, filled in from reference TRBV5-1 and TRBJ2-3, reads KAGVTQTPRYLIKTRGQQVTLSCSPISGHRSVSWYQQTPGQGLQFLFEYFSETQRNKGNFPGRFSGRQFSNSRSEMNVSTLELGDSALYLCASSWGRGGSTDTQYFGPGTRLTVL.

This clonotype was detected ten times or more. This chain joins TRBV6-1 and TRBJ2-3; D perhaps matches TRBD1 (5 bases). Trimming shortened V by 3 bases and J by 2 bases, and 15 bases separated the two germline ends. The germline CDR1 and CDR2 sequences are MNHNS and SASEGT. The CDR3 is 16 residues long. The CDR3 DNA sequence: TGTGCCAGCAGTGATCGGGTGAGACAGTCCACAGATACGCAGTATTTT. Residues: CASSDRVRQSTDTQYF.

This chain connects TRBV20-1 to TRBJ2-7; a possible D gene is TRBD1 (5 bases). The V gene's germline CDR1 is DFQATT and CDR2 SNEGSKA (reference sequence). Trimming took off 8 bases at V and 1 base at J, with 18 bases between the two ends. This CDR3 is 14 amino acids long. In DNA, the CDR3 is TGCAGTATCAACGCAGGGAAGGGATCCTACGAGCAGTACTTC. Its protein product is CSINAGKGSYEQYF.

There are many counts of this clonotype. The rearrangement joins TRBV5-1 to TRBJ2-7, with 8 nucleotides matching TRBD1. CDR3 length equals 14 residues. After removal of 3 bases from V and 3 bases from J, the junction contained 5 bases not matched to a gene. Per the germline V gene, CDR1 is SGHRS and CDR2 is YFSETQ. The CDR3 is CASSSQGQGYEQYF. The DNA of the CDR3 is TGCGCCAGCAGCTCGCAAGGACAGGGCTACGAGCAGTACTTC.

This clonotype was detected ten times or more. The chain employs TRBV29-1 and TRBJ2-7, with a weak D call TRBD1 (5 bases). CDR1 and CDR2 (germline): SQVTM, ANQGSEA. Trimming shortened V by 6 bases and J by 5 bases, and 17 bases separated the two germline ends. The CDR3 is 13 residues long. CDR3 loop: CSVTSGLRDEQYF. DNA for the CDR3: TGCAGCGTGACATCAGGGTTACGAGACGAGCAGTACTTC.

This clonotype has just a few counts. The DNA of the CDR3 is TGTGCCAGCAGCTCGTGGATGAACACCGGGGAGCTGTTTTTT. It yields the protein CASSSWMNTGELFF. This chain links TRBV11-1 with TRBJ2-2, with D uncertain. The CDR3 loop spans 14 amino acids. Trimming shortened V by 4 bases and J by 1 base, and 7 bases separated the two germline ends. Germline V lookup: CDR1 SGHAT, CDR2 FQDESV (reference sequence).

This clonotype occurred many times. The chain has TRBV7-6 and TRBJ2-6, with D tentatively TRBD1 (5 bases). Trimming removed 0 bases at V and 0 bases at J, with 6 bases between. The CDR3 contains 16 residues. Germline V CDR1 and CDR2: SGHVS, FNYEAQ. This CDR3 reads CASSLADSSGANVLTF. In nucleotides, the CDR3 is TGTGCCAGCAGCTTAGCCGACAGCTCTGGGGCCAACGTCCTGACTTTC.

This clonotype was counted ten times or more. The gene calls are TRBV2 and TRBJ2-3, with D uncertain. V lost 7 bases to trimming and J lost 2 bases, with 7 bases between them. The V gene's germline CDR1 is SNHLY and CDR2 FYNNEI. CDR3 length: 12 residues. The CDR3 DNA sequence: TGTGCCAGCACTAGTTTCACAGATACGCAGTATTTT. Its protein product is CASTSFTDTQYF. The full variable domain, completed using reference TRBV2 and TRBJ2-3, is EPEVTQTPSHQVTQMGQEVILRCVPISNHLYFYWYRQILGQKVEFLVSFYNNEISEKSEIFDDQFSVERPDGSNFTLKIRSTKLEDSAMYFCASTSFTDTQYFGPGTRLTVL.

The chain uses TRBV9 and TRBJ2-1; D might be TRBD1 (6 bases). The CDR3 totals 15 residues. Germline lookup yields CDR1 SGDLS and CDR2 YYNGEE. Deletions cut 0 bases from V and 3 bases from J, with 10 bases between. The CDR3 loop is CASSVVEDSYNEQFF. The CDR3 region has the DNA TGTGCCAGCAGCGTAGTAGAGGACAGCTACAATGAGCAGTTCTTC. Variable domain in full (rest from reference TRBV9 and TRBJ2-1): DSGVTQTPKHLITATGQRVTLRCSPRSGDLSVYWYQQSLDQGLQFLIQYYNGEERAKGNILERFSAQQFPDLHSELNLSSLELGDSALYFCASSVVEDSYNEQFFGPGTRLTVL.

This clonotype was recorded many times. J is TRBJ2-5 and V is TRBV3-1; D uncertain. The germline gives CDR1 LGHDT, CDR2 YNNKEL (reference sequence). The ends were cut back, 0 bases at V and 7 bases at J, with 15 bases in the middle. CDR3 length: 15 residues. CDR3: CASSQDLDGSGTQYF. The DNA of the CDR3 is TGTGCCAGCAGCCAAGATCTTGACGGCTCAGGGACCCAGTACTTC.

This clonotype appeared many times. CDR3 protein: CASSEVLLTGESTDTQYF. CDR3 nucleotide sequence: TGTGCCAGCAGTGAGGTGCTTCTGACAGGGGAATCCACAGATACGCAGTATTTT. The chain couples TRBV2 to TRBJ2-3; TRBD1 matches at 8 bases. The CDR3 is 18 amino acids. CDR1 and CDR2 from the germline V gene are SNHLY and FYNNEI. Germline trimming cut 3 bases from V and 2 bases from J; bases unmatched to any gene: 13.